This section outlines one T cell receptor (beta chain) sequence together with its context. The antigen remains unidentified. Per TCR library, 3500 ng of total RNA was used. TCRdb reanalyzed the 5' RACE reads and collapses them to one entry per CDR3 protein, without DNA. Its table records some 400,000 distinct CDR3 sequences. Researchers isolated total RNA from whole blood without sorting T cells. This entry belongs to a study of monozygotic twins with inflammatory bowel disease. Regarding the study as a whole: T cell subtypes that differed could not be told apart.

Germline V gene sequence: CDR1 SGHRS, CDR2 YFSETQ. The length of the CDR3 is 15 residues. The rearrangement joins TRBV5-1 to TRBJ2-3; TCRdb selects TRBD1, and the lack of DNA leaves this call unchecked. The sample comprised blood. The TCR originated in a human donor with ulcerative colitis or Crohn's disease, or a healthy co-twin of an affected twin (not recorded which). The CDR3 region is CASSLSGTGMNTQYF.